This T cell receptor beta chain was profiled in a study of CXCR3-negative and CXCR3-positive naive CD8 T cells (dated by TCRdb to 2018 to 2020). Turning to the overall study: In total, 130 million to 150 million TRB reads were obtained, or roughly 1.5 +/- 0.3 million reads per library. Diversity and physicochemical repertoire analyses covered around 10 donors pooled from two independent experiments. Naive subsets from about five donors and memory cells from 3 donors were included in the TRBV-TRBJ cluster analysis.

Each CD8+ T cell subset was flow-sorted in triplicate, with fewer than 350,000 cells per subset placed directly into RLT lysis buffer. Naive CD8+ T cells were defined stringently as CD45RO-CCR7+CD27+CD95- to exclude memory contaminants. Peripheral blood mononuclear cells were isolated from buffy coats using standard density gradient centrifugation. A FACSAria III was used to flow-sort naive CD8+ T cells into CXCR3-negative and CXCR3-positive populations. Total RNA was extracted from sorted cells using an RNeasy Mini Kit. For this clonotype: Which antigen it targets is not known.

Results and caveats for the whole study, not just this receptor: Both naive subsets had comparably high repertoire diversity, while memory CD8+ T cells had much lower repertoire diversity. Because surface CD5, which is linked to self-reactivity in mice, was comparable between the naive subsets, TCR interaction strength was also inferred from the physicochemical properties of TRB CDR3s. Compared with CXCR3-negative naive cells, CXCR3-positive naive cells had TRB CDR3s with higher hydrophobicity (lower Kidera factor 4), lower energy, and higher strength and volume indices. Naive CXCR3-negative and CXCR3-positive cells from the same donor showed similar TRBV-TRBJ usage, whereas memory cells showed distinct patterns. CXCR3 expression partially decreased after cryopreservation, so most assays used freshly isolated PBMCs.

From the germline V gene (reference sequence), CDR1 is GTSNPN and CDR2 is SVGIG. The CDR3 covers 14 residues, taking in both the cysteine and the phenylalanine. No DNA has been recorded. This sample was sequenced with a NextSeq 550. The Human TCR Profiling Kit (MiLaboratory) was used to make UMI-labeled 5' RACE TRB cDNA libraries. The full amount of extracted RNA was used for cDNA synthesis, and the full amount of resulting cDNA was used for PCR amplification. Libraries were prepared in parallel with an identical number of PCR cycles. In the source study's methods: About 52,000 +/- 9,100 unique UMI-labeled TRB cDNA molecules per library were extracted with MIGEC and MiXCR, with at least two reads per UMI required. An average of approximately 40,000 +/- 10,000 functional in-frame TRB CDR3 nucleotide clonotypes without stop codons was found per library. After each sample was downsampled to 5000 UMI-labeled TRB molecules, VDJtools was used to calculate diversity metrics such as normalized Shannon-Wiener and Chao1. Clonotype-size-weighted physicochemical properties of the central five CDR3 residues (interaction energy, strength, volume and Kidera factor 4) were computed in VDJtools. Each CDR3 protein sequence appears as one entry after TCRdb reprocessed the reads, and no DNA is included. The V and J calls, along with clone size, are taken from TCRdb and not from the paper's own processing. The table held for this sample gives tens of thousands of distinct CDR3 sequences. Around 0.82% of the sample lies in the top ten.

Recombination connected TRBV30 to TRBJ1-2; absent DNA, TCRdb's TRBD1 call cannot be checked. This clonotype was obtained from a human donor in good health. Some clones in this sample may be carry-over from other donors' samples. The sequenced material came from naive CXCR3+ CD8+ T cells from blood. The label giving this sample's cell subset or site can be read as: CD45RO-CCR7+CD27+CD95- naive CD8+ T cells expressing CXCR3 (TNR3+). The CDR3 region: CAGGPGLANYGYTF.